This entry concerns a single T cell receptor (beta chain). Its antigen is currently unknown. The data were obtained in a study of T cell repertoires in cytomegalovirus infection. The overall study: Indicated by public TCR beta signatures were CMV infection and matching HLA type. Study-wide results and limits: Summed public TCR beta family frequency identified CMV carriers bearing the relevant HLA.

With 1 base removed from V and 10 bases from J, the gap between germline ends came to 11 bases. The CDR3 is made up of 14 amino acids. TCRdb reprocessed the reads with MiXCR, giving one entry per CDR3 protein. This sample has about 900,000 distinct CDR3 sequences, with roughly 30% found just once. This clonotype was sampled from a human donor in good health (CMV status not recorded). Some clones in this sample may be carry-over from other donors' samples. This specimen was cultured CD8+ T cells from PBMCs, taken from culture after CMV antigen stimulation. The genes are TRBV12-3 or TRBV12-4 and TRBJ1-6; a weak D match, TRBD1 (6 bases). This chain's CDR3 is CASSLVGGRSPLHF. The CDR3 nucleotides are TGTGCCAGCAGTTTAGTTGGGGGGCGATCACCCCTCCACTTT.